This is a list of T cell receptor beta chains from one sample in a study of tumor and adjacent non-tumor tissue in lung cancer. A single record per CDR3 protein comes from TCRdb applying MiXCR to the multiplex PCR reads. This sample has 85,000 or so distinct CDR3 sequences; around 80% occur once, and the top ten carry 21%. Sequences were obtained from distant non-tumor lung tissue. These receptors were taken from a woman in her 50s with non-small cell lung cancer. The CDR3 runs from the conserved cysteine through the conserved F or W. A D gene is named only where the DNA matches it firmly. Size tells how often a clone was seen (once, few, many) or the class of an expanded clone, and some rows leave it out.

j_gene,d_gene,abundance,v_gene,CDR3nt,CDR3aa
TRBJ2-7,NA,NA,TRBV6-6,TGTGCAAGCAGTTATCGATCTGAGACTTCCAACAAGCAGTACTTC,CASSYRSETSNKQYF
TRBJ2-3,TRBD2,NA,TRBV6-4,TGTGCCAGCAGTAACTCTAGCGGGAGCACAGATACGCAATATTTC,CASSNSSGSTDTQYF
TRBJ2-4,TRBD2,once,TRBV28,TGTGCCAGCACCACCAGTAAGGCGGGAGAGAAAAACATTCATTACTTC,CASTTSKAGEKNIHYF
TRBJ1-5,NA,NA,TRBV4-2,TGTGCCAACAGCCAAGACCTCACCAACAATCAGCCCCAGCATTTT,CANSQDLTNNQPQHF
TRBJ2-1,NA,NA,TRBV24-1,TGTACCACCAGTGACTCACTAGCTGGGGATGAACAGTTCTTC,CTTSDSLAGDEQFF
TRBJ2-4,NA,NA,TRBV28,TGTGCCAGCACTGGACAGAAGGGCACTCAGTACTTC,CASTGQKGTQYF
TRBJ2-5,NA,NA,TRBV12-3/TRBV12-4,TGTGCCAGTAGGGCCCAGGGATCCCTAGAGACCCAGTACTTC,CASRAQGSLETQYF
TRBJ1-5,NA,NA,TRBV12-3/TRBV12-4,TGTGCCAGCAAGTCCCCCGGGGGGCGCAAGCCCCAGCATTTT,CASKSPGGRKPQHF
TRBJ2-2,NA,NA,TRBV2,TGTGCCAGCAGTGAAGGGGGGAGTATCACCGGGGAGCTGTTTTTT,CASSEGGSITGELFF
TRBJ2-5,NA,NA,TRBV29-1,TGCAGCGATGAAGATGGGTCTAGTAGAGAGACCCAGTACTTC,CSDEDGSSRETQYF
TRBJ2-7,TRBD1,NA,TRBV24-1,TGTGCCACCAGAGATCGGACAGGGCTCGAGCAGTACTTC,CATRDRTGLEQYF
TRBJ1-6,NA,many,TRBV6-5,TGTGCCAGCAGTTACCCCGGACAGAATTCACCCCTCCACTTT,CASSYPGQNSPLHF
TRBJ1-5,NA,NA,TRBV6-2/TRBV6-3,TGTGCCAGCAGCCTCCCCGCTTACACGTTCAGGAGTAATCAGCCCCAGCGTTTT,CASSLPAYTFRSNQPQRF
TRBJ2-1,NA,many,TRBV7-9,TGTGCCAGCAGCTTAGGGGGCCCGGCTTTGGAGCAGTTCTTC,CASSLGGPALEQFF
TRBJ2-7,NA,NA,TRBV29-1,TGCGGCGGGGCGGGATTCGGTGAGCAGTACTTC,CGGAGFGEQYF
TRBJ2-2,TRBD2,NA,TRBV6-6,TGTACCAGCATCCGGGACTACGATGCTTCCGGTGAGCTGTTTTTT,CTSIRDYDASGELFF
TRBJ2-2,NA,NA,TRBV6-2/TRBV6-3,TGTGTCAGCAGTCGCCTTGGACACAGGCTAATTGGGGAGCTGTTTTTT,CVSSRLGHRLIGELFF
TRBJ2-7,TRBD1,NA,TRBV29-1,TGCAGTGTGCTCAGGATAGGGGGCGGGTACGAGCAGTACTTC,CSVLRIGGGYEQYF
TRBJ2-4,NA,many,TRBV19,TGTGCCAGTATAAACAGGGATGGGAACATTCAGTACTTC,CASINRDGNIQYF
TRBJ2-7,NA,NA,TRBV6-5,TGTGCCAGTTACGGGAAGAATGGTGCCCCCAACGAGCGGTACTTC,CASYGKNGAPNERYF
TRBJ1-5,NA,few,TRBV4-1,TGCGCCAGCAGCCAGGTTGACGGAAGCAATCAGCCCCAGCATTTT,CASSQVDGSNQPQHF